The 7 T cell receptor beta chains below all came from one sample that was sequenced in a study of graft-versus-host responses after intestinal transplantation. Produced via immunoSEQ multiplex PCR; TCRdb's table is partial and in-frame only. This sample has tens of thousands of clones, with around nine tenths found just once. Sequenced here: PBMCs, sampled 26 days after transplant. Receptor source: a human patient who received an intestinal transplant, so some T cells may come from the graft donor.

The gene calls are TRBV29-1 and TRBJ1-2, with TRBD1 matching over 8 bases. V dropped 2 bases and J dropped 4; count of bases not matched to a gene: 12. CDR1 and CDR2 (germline): SQVTM, ANQGSEA. The CDR3 sequence is 16 residues long. The CDR3 sequence: CSVETGDRLTAYGYTF. CDR3 nucleotides: TGCAGCGTTGAAACTGGGGACAGGTTAACAGCCTATGGCTACACCTTC.

The chain couples TRBV2 to TRBJ1-2; D is possibly TRBD1 (5 bases). Trimming left V 6 bases short and J 8 bases short, with 22 bases between. This CDR3 has 15 amino acids. Germline CDR1 SNHLY, CDR2 FYNNEI. The CDR3, as DNA: TGTGCCAGCAGAACTGTGGGGCCAACAAAAGGAGGCTACACCTTC. It codes for CASRTVGPTKGGYTF.

The chain uses TRBV4-1 and TRBJ1-2; 7 bases match TRBD1. Losses at the gene ends were 4 bases for V and 5 bases for J; bases not matched to a gene: 10. CDR1 is MGHRA and CDR2 is YSYEKL in the germline V gene. The CDR3 extends over 15 amino acids. CDR3 in amino acids: CASSPILGQIYGYTF. The CDR3 DNA sequence: TGCGCCAGCAGCCCGATTCTGGGACAGATATATGGCTACACCTTC.

CDR3 protein: CASSERQGDFSPLHF. CDR3 sequence (DNA): TGTGCCAGCAGTGAGCGGCAGGGCGATTTTTCACCCCTCCACTTT. V and J are TRBV2 and TRBJ1-6; TRBD1 might be the D (5 bases). The germline V and J ends were trimmed by 3 bases and 9 bases, with 15 bases remaining between them. Per the germline V gene, CDR1 is SNHLY and CDR2 is FYNNEI. The CDR3 sequence is 15 residues long.

The chain combines TRBV7-3 with TRBJ1-2; 12 positions agree with TRBD1. This CDR3 is built from 15 residues. The ends lost 4 bases at V and 6 bases at J; junction bases unmatched: 6. Germline CDR1 is SGHTA and CDR2 is FQGTGA. The CDR3, as DNA: TGTGCCAGCAGCTCGACCGGGACAGGGGGCGATGGCTACACCTTC. It encodes CASSSTGTGGDGYTF.

This clone was picked up one time. CDR3 in amino acids: CASSLSPRGDTEAFF. CDR3 nucleotides: TGCGCCAGCAGCTTGTCCCCCCGGGGGGACACTGAAGCTTTCTTT. This chain uses TRBV5-1 with TRBJ1-1; a weak D match, TRBD1 (5 bases). From germline, CDR1 is SGHRS and CDR2 YFSETQ. The CDR3 length is 15 residues. V was trimmed by 1 base and J by 3 bases, leaving 13 bases between them.

J is TRBJ1-5 and V is TRBV19, with TRBD1 as a possible D gene (6 bases). This CDR3 spans 18 amino acids. The germline CDR1 and CDR2 sequences are LNHDA and SQIVND (reference sequence). The V gene lost 3 bases and the J gene lost 4 bases, with 22 bases spanning the gap. The CDR3 DNA sequence: TGTGCCAGTAGTATTCAGAGTGCAGGGGAGAAGAAAAATCAGCCCCAGCATTTT. Protein product: CASSIQSAGEKKNQPQHF.